This TCR beta chain was observed in a study of regulatory T cells in long-lasting Graves disease. Time point defined: persistent/refractory GD, antithyroid drugs over 5 years with positive TRAb. From RNA extracted from PBMCs, the TCR library was made. Building the TCR beta libraries relied on iRepertoire HTBI primers, and CDR3 regions underwent Arm-PCR. TCRdb analysed the multiplex PCR reads with MiXCR anew, one entry per CDR3 protein. This repertoire shows some 300,000 distinct CDR3 sequences, under 25% found once; its top ten account for approximately 53%. The CDR3 has 15 amino acids. Germline values: CDR1 MNHNS, CDR2 SASEGT. V lost 7 bases and J 2 bases, leaving 15 bases between the germline ends.

The genes are TRBV6-1 and TRBJ1-5; D unresolved. The origin of this receptor is a female donor with Graves disease. Sequencing used peripheral blood mononuclear cells (PBMCs), obtained when the disease was refractory, from a patient treated with antithyroid drugs. CDR3: CASNTQRIGNQPQHF. CDR3 in DNA: TGTGCCAGCAATACTCAGAGAATAGGCAATCAGCCCCAGCATTTT.